This passage covers 20 T cell receptor beta chains from one sample sequenced in a study of blood T cell repertoires in COVID-19 (dated by TCRdb to between 2020 and 2021). The library came from the immunoSEQ multiplex PCR assay. In TCRdb, the immuneACCESS table is reduced to in-frame sequences with V and J assigned. These tables do not hold every clone; where another copy was compared, an unresolved V gene accounts for under half, and the others remain unexplained. Within this sample are 140,000 to 150,000 clones, with roughly 79% of them counted one time only. Roughly 8% of the sample is held by the ten biggest clonotypes. Sequencing was carried out using peripheral blood. The receptors were sampled from a human donor with acute or convalescent COVID-19. The donor label of this sample is uncertain.

This clone was observed once. The chain links TRBV13 to TRBJ1-1, with TRBD1 as a possible D gene (5 bases). Germline values: CDR1 PRHDT, CDR2 FYEKMQ (reference sequence). Trimming left V 7 bases short and J 6 bases short, with 15 bases between. The CDR3 extends over 13 amino acids. CDR3 protein: CASNTPGGAEAFF. CDR3 DNA sequence: TGTGCCAGCAACACCCCCGGGGGAGCTGAAGCTTTCTTT.

This chain connects TRBV3-1 (or the pseudogene TRBV3-2) to TRBJ1-1; D might be TRBD1 (5 bases). The CDR3 length is 13 residues. Trimming removed 4 bases at V and 6 bases at J, with 12 bases between. Germline V lookup: CDR1 LGHDT, CDR2 YNNKEL (reference sequence). CDR3 sequence: CASSPGMPAEAFF. Written as DNA, the CDR3 is TGTGCCAGCAGCCCAGGGATGCCCGCTGAAGCTTTCTTT.

V gene TRBV7-8 combines with J gene TRBJ2-5; 9 bases map to TRBD2. The germline gives CDR1 SGHVS, CDR2 FQNEAQ. Germline trimming cut 3 bases from V and 1 base from J; bases unmatched to any gene: 6. The length of the CDR3 is 16 residues. The CDR3 coding sequence is TGTGCCAGCAGCTTGATTGCGGGGGGGTCCCAAGAGACCCAGTACTTC. It codes for CASSLIAGGSQETQYF. The full variable domain, rest sourced from reference TRBV7-8 and TRBJ2-5, is GAGVSQSPRYKVAKRGQDVALRCDPISGHVSLFWYQQALGQGPEFLTYFQNEAQLDKSGLPSDRFFAERPEGSVSTLKIQRTQQEDSAVYLCASSLIAGGSQETQYFGPGTRLLVL.

The rearrangement uses TRBV5-8 and TRBJ1-4, with 7 bases identical to TRBD1. The CDR3 is 16 residues long. The germline CDR1 and CDR2 sequences are SGHTS and YDEGEE. Trimming removed 3 bases from V and 6 bases from J; junction bases left unmatched: 11. The CDR3 nucleotides are TGTGCCAGCAGCTACCACTTTGACAGGGAGGATGAAAAACTGTTTTTT. It translates to CASSYHFDREDEKLFF.

The chain employs TRBV2 and TRBJ2-3, with 7 bases matching TRBD2. CDR1 and CDR2 (germline): SNHLY, FYNNEI. The CDR3 covers 15 residues. After removal of 2 bases from V and 1 base from J, the junction contained 3 bases not matched to a gene. CDR3 DNA sequence: TGTGCCAGCAGTGAAAAGCGGGGTGGCACAGATACGCAGTATTTT. Translation gives CASSEKRGGTDTQYF. Together with reference TRBV2 and TRBJ2-3, the CDR3 gives the full variable domain: EPEVTQTPSHQVTQMGQEVILRCVPISNHLYFYWYRQILGQKVEFLVSFYNNEISEKSEIFDDQFSVERPDGSNFTLKIRSTKLEDSAMYFCASSEKRGGTDTQYFGPGTRLTVL.

J is TRBJ2-1 and V is TRBV9; no clear D gene. V was shortened by 0 bases and J by 4 bases, with 5 bases between the two germline ends. This CDR3 region has 13 residues. Germline V gives CDR1 SGDLS, CDR2 YYNGEE. The CDR3 DNA is TGTGCCAGCAGCGTAGTAGATTACAATGAGCAGTTCTTC. This gives the protein CASSVVDYNEQFF. Looking up the rest from reference TRBV9 and TRBJ2-1 gives the full variable domain: DSGVTQTPKHLITATGQRVTLRCSPRSGDLSVYWYQQSLDQGLQFLIQYYNGEERAKGNILERFSAQQFPDLHSELNLSSLELGDSALYFCASSVVDYNEQFFGPGTRLTVL.

The chain is built from TRBV19 and TRBJ2-3; TRBD1 is a possible D gene (6 bases). CDR1 is LNHDA and CDR2 is SQIVND in the germline V gene (reference sequence). V lost 10 bases to trimming and J lost 0 bases, with 14 bases between them. The CDR3 has 14 residues. CDR3 coding DNA: TGTGCCACCAGGGGCGGACCTAGCACAGATACGCAGTATTTT. Its translation: CATRGGPSTDTQYF.

The chain joins TRBV10-3 to TRBJ1-1; 9 nucleotides align to TRBD1. The CDR3 contains 15 residues. After removal of 2 bases from V and 1 base from J, the junction contained 2 bases not matched to a gene. Germline-derived CDR1 and CDR2 are ENHRY and SYGVKD. CDR3 sequence (DNA): TGTGCCATCAGTGAGCCGGGACAGGGGAACACTGAAGCTTTCTTT. Its translation is CAISEPGQGNTEAFF.

J is TRBJ1-1 and V is TRBV18; possibly TRBD1 for D (5 bases). The V gene's germline CDR1 is KGHSH and CDR2 LQKENI. V was pared by 6 bases and J by 1 base, with 9 bases between. The CDR3 covers 13 residues. CDR3 sequence: CASSMTENTEAFF. CDR3 bases: TGTGCCAGCTCCATGACAGAGAACACTGAAGCTTTCTTT.

The chain carries TRBV7-6 and TRBJ1-1; D not certain. V lost 1 base and J 9 bases, leaving 9 bases between the germline ends. CDR3 length: 12 amino acids. The germline CDR1 and CDR2 sequences are SGHVS and FNYEAQ. This CDR3 is CASSLGGGKAFF. CDR3 nucleotides: TGTGCCAGCAGCTTAGGTGGAGGGAAAGCTTTCTTT.

This chain links TRBV10-3 with TRBJ2-1; 10 bases map to TRBD2. The CDR3 sequence is 14 residues long. CDR1 and CDR2 (germline): ENHRY, SYGVKD. V lost 10 bases and J lost 7; bases outside the gene matches: 10. The CDR3 DNA follows: TGTGCCACCGCCGGGACTAGCGACAGGAATGAGCAGTTCTTC. Protein sequence: CATAGTSDRNEQFF.

The V and J genes are TRBV24-1 and TRBJ2-3, with D hard to call. This CDR3 region has 16 residues. Trimming took 3 bases from V and 0 from J, leaving 12 bases between them. Looked up from germline, CDR1 is KGHDR and CDR2 is SFDVKD. The CDR3 sequence: CATSDLPGSSTDTQYF. CDR3 nucleotides: TGTGCCACCAGTGATCTGCCAGGAAGCAGCACAGATACGCAGTATTTT.

The V and J genes are TRBV6-6 and TRBJ2-3, with D tentatively TRBD2 (6 bases). Trimming removed 8 bases from V and 0 bases from J, with 15 bases in between. CDR1 MNHNY and CDR2 SVGAGI come from the germline V gene (reference sequence). The CDR3 runs to 15 residues. The CDR3 sequence: CASWWGDSSTDTQYF. The CDR3 nucleotides read TGTGCCAGCTGGTGGGGGGATTCGAGCACAGATACGCAGTATTTT.

V gene TRBV6-2 or TRBV6-3 combines with J gene TRBJ2-2; 8 bases are a match to TRBD1. Germline CDR1 and CDR2: MNHEY and SVGEGT. CDR3 length: 14 amino acids. V was pared by 2 bases and J by 9 bases, with 5 bases of the junction left unmatched. In nucleotides, the CDR3 is TGTGCCAGCAGTTACGAAAGACAGGGGAGGGAGCTGTTTTTT. This sequence encodes CASSYERQGRELFF.

The rearrangement links TRBV30 to TRBJ2-3, with a possible D match to TRBD1 (6 bases). The CDR3 extends over 15 amino acids. The germline V gene has CDR1 GTSNPN and CDR2 SVGIG (reference sequence). V lost 3 bases to trimming and J lost 0 bases, with 13 bases between them. CDR3 amino acids: CAWSWTAESTDTQYF. In nucleotides, the CDR3 is TGTGCCTGGAGCTGGACAGCGGAAAGCACAGATACGCAGTATTTT.

The gene calls are TRBV7-8 and TRBJ1-2, with 8 bases that match TRBD1. With V trimmed by 4 bases and J by 4 bases, 11 bases remained unmatched. The CDR3 sequence is 16 residues long. Germline CDR1 and CDR2: SGHVS and FQNEAQ. The CDR3 nucleotides are TGTGCCAGCAGCTCGGGCGGGGCAGGGGGCTCCTATGGCTACACCTTC. Translation gives CASSSGGAGGSYGYTF.

J is TRBJ1-5 and V is TRBV19; the D gene is possibly TRBD1 (6 bases). V dropped 5 bases and J dropped 3 bases, with 14 bases sitting between them. Germline CDR1 LNHDA, CDR2 SQIVND (reference sequence). The CDR3 contains 15 residues. CDR3 sequence (DNA): TGTGCCAGTAGTCCTATCTCAGGGGCCAATCAGCCCCAGCATTTT. Its protein product is CASSPISGANQPQHF.

Comments on this clone: This specimen includes other DNA sequences encoding the same CDR3. The genes are TRBV18 and TRBJ1-1; 9 nucleotides agree with TRBD1. The germline V gene has CDR1 KGHSH and CDR2 LQKENI. This CDR3 is built from 15 residues. Unmatched junction bases numbered 3, after V lost 3 bases and J lost 1 base. The CDR3 coding sequence is TGTGCCAGCTCACCGCGGACAGGGGCGAACACTGAAGCTTTCTTT. Residues: CASSPRTGANTEAFF.

This chain joins TRBV11-2 and TRBJ1-5; no definite D call. This CDR3 is built from 13 residues. V lost 3 bases and J 0 bases, leaving 3 bases between the germline ends. Germline assignment: CDR1 SGHAT and CDR2 FQNNGV. The CDR3 sequence is CASSFNSNQPQHF. The CDR3 DNA sequence: TGTGCCAGCAGCTTTAATAGCAATCAGCCCCAGCATTTT.

V and J are TRBV6-5 and TRBJ1-3; D is possibly TRBD1 (6 bases). Trimming took 7 bases from V and 2 from J, leaving 15 bases between them. The CDR3 length is 15 residues. Germline CDR1 MNHEY, CDR2 SVGAGI. The CDR3 protein is CASTPTGNPGNTIYF. The CDR3 DNA is TGTGCCAGCACCCCCACAGGGAACCCTGGAAACACCATATATTTT.